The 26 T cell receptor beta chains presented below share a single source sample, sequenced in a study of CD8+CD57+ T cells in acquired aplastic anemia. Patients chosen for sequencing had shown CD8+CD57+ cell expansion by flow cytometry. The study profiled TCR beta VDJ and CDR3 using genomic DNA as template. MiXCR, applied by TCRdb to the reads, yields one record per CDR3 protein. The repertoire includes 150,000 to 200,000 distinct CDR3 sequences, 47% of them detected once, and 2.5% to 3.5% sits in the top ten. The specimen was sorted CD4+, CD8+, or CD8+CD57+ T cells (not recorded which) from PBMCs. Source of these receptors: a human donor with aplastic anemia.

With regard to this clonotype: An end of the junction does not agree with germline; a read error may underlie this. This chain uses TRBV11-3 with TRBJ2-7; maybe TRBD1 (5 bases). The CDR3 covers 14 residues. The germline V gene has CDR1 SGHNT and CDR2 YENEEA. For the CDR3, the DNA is TGTGCCAGCAGCTTAGGGGGCAGCTCCTACGAGCAGCACTTC. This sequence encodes CASSLGGSSYEQHF. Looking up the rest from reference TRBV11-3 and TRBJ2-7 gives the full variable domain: EAGVVQSPRYKIIEKKQPVAFWCNPISGHNTLYWYLQNLGQGPELLIRYENEEAVDDSQLPKDRFSAERLKGVDSTLKIQPAELGDSAVYLCASSLGGSSYEQHFGPGTRLTVT.

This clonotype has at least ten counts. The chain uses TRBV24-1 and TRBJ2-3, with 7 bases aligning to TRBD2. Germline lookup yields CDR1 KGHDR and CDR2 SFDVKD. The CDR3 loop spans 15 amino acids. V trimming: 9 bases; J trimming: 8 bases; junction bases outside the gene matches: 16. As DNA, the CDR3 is TGTGCCACCGGCGGGGGAGATTCACCGCCGGGTACGCAGTATTTT. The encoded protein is CATGGGDSPPGTQYF.

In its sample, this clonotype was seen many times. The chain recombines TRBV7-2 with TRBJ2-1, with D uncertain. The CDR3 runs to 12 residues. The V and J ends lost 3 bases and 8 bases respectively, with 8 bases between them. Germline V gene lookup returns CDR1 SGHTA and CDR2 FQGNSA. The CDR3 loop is CASSFGVDEQFF. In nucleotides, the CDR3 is TGTGCCAGCAGCTTTGGCGTGGATGAGCAGTTCTTC.

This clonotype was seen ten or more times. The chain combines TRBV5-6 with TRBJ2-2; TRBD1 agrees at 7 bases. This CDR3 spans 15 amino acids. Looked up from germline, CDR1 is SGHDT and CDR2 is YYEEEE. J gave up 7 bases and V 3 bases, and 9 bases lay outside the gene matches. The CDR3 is CASSSNRGIGGELFF. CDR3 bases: TGTGCCAGCAGCTCGAACAGGGGAATTGGCGGGGAGCTGTTTTTT.

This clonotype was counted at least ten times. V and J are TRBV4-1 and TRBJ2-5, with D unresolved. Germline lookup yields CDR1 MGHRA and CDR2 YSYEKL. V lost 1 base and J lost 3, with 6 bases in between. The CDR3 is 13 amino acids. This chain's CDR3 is CASSQAEEETQYF. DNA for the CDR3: TGCGCCAGCAGCCAAGCCGAGGAAGAGACCCAGTACTTC.

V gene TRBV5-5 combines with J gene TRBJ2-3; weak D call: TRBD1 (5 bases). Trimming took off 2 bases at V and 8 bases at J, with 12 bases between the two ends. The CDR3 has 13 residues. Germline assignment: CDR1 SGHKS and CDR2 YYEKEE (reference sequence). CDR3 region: CASSLVRERTQYF. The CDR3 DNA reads TGTGCCAGCAGCTTAGTCAGGGAACGTACGCAGTATTTT.

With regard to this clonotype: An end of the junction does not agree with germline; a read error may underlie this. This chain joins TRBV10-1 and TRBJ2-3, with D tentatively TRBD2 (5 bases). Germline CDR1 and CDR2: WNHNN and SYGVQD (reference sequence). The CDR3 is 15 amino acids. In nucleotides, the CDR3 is TGCGCCAGCAGTGGTCAAGTTGAGGGCACATATACGCAGTATTTT. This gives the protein CASSGQVEGTYTQYF.

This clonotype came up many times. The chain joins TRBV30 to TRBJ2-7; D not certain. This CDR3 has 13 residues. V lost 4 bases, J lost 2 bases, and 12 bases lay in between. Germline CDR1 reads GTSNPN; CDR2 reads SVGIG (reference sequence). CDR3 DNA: TGTGCCTGGACGGGTGACCTTCCCTACGAGCAGTACTTC. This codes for CAWTGDLPYEQYF.

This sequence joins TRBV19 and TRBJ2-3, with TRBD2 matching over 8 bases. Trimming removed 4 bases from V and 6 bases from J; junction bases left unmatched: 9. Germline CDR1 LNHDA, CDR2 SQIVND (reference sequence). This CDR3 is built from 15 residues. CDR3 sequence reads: CASSKVAGGVDTQYF. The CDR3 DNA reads TGTGCCAGTAGTAAGGTTGCGGGGGGTGTGGATACGCAGTATTTT.

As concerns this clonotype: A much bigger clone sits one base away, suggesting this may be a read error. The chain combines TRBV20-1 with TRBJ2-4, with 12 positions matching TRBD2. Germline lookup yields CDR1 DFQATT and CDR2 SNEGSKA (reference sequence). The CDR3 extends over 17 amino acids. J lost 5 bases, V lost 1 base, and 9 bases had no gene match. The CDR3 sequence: CSARGLLASGRENIQYF. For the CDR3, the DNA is TGCAGTGCTAGAGGTCTCCTCGCTAGCGGGAGGGAAAACATTCAGTACTTC.

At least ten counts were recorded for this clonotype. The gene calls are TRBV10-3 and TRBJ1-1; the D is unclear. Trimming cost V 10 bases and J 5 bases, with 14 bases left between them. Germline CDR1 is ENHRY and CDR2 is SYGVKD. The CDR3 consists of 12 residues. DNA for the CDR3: TGTGCCACCCGGATCGGGAGAACTGAAGCTTTCTTT. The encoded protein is CATRIGRTEAFF.

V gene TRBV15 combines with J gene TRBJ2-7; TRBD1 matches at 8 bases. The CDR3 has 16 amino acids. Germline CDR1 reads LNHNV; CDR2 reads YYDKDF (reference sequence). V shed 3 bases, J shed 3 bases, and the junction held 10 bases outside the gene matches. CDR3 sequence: CATSSSIGTGNYEQYF. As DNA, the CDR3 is TGTGCCACCAGCAGTTCCATCGGGACAGGAAACTACGAGCAGTACTTC. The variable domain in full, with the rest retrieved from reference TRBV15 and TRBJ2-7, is DAMVIQNPRYQVTQFGKPVTLSCSQTLNHNVMYWYQQKSSQAPKLLFHYYDKDFNNEADTPDNFQSRRPNTSFCFLDIRSPGLGDTAMYLCATSSSIGTGNYEQYFGPGTRLTVT.

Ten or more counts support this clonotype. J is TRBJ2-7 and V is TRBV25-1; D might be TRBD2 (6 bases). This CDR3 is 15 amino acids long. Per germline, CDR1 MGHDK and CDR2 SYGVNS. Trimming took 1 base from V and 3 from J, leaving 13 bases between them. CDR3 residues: CASSESAGKFYEQYF. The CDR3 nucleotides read TGTGCCAGCAGTGAATCTGCGGGGAAATTCTACGAGCAGTACTTC.

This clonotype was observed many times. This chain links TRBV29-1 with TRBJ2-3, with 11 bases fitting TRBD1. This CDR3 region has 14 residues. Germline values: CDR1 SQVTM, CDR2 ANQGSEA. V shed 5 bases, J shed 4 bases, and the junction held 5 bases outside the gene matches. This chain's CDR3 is CSVTGQGAPDTQYF. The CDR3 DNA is TGCAGCGTTACCGGACAGGGGGCCCCAGATACGCAGTATTTT.

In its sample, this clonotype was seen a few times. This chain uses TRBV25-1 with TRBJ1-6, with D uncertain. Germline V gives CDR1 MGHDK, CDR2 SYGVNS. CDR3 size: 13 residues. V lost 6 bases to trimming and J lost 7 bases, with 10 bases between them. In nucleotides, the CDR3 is TGTGCCAGCAGGCAAGATCCCAATTCACCCCTCCACTTT. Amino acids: CASRQDPNSPLHF.

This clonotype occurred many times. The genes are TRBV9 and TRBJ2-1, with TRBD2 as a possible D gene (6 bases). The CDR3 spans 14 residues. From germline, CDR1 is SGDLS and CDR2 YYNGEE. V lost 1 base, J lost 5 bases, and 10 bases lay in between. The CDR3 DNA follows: TGTGCCAGCAGCGTAAAACTAGCTGACAATGAGCAGTTCTTC. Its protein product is CASSVKLADNEQFF.

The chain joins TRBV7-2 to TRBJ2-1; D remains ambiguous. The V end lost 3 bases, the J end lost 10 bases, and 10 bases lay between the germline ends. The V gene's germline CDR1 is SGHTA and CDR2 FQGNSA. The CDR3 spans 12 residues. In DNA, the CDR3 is TGTGCCAGCAGCTTTAGAGGCCAGGAGCAGTTCTTC. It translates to CASSFRGQEQFF.

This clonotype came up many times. CDR3 in DNA: TGTGCCAGCAGCCAAGAGGGACAACCCAACTATGGCTACACCTTC. This sequence encodes CASSQEGQPNYGYTF. V usage is TRBV4-2 and J usage is TRBJ1-2; possibly TRBD1 for D (6 bases). Germline V CDR1 and CDR2: LGHNA, YNFKEQ. The CDR3 runs to 15 residues. V lost 0 bases, J lost 2 bases, and 10 bases lay in between.

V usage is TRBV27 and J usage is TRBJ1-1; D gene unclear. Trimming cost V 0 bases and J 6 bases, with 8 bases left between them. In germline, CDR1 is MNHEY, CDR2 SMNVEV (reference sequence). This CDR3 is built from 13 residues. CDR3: CASSLSVGAEAFF. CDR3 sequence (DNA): TGTGCCAGCAGTTTATCGGTGGGCGCTGAAGCTTTCTTT.

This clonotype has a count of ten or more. CDR3 protein: CASSFGNFYEQYF. The DNA for the CDR3 is TGTGCCAGCAGTTTTGGCAACTTCTACGAGCAGTACTTC. J is TRBJ2-7 and V is TRBV6-5; D gene uncertain. The V gene lost 4 bases and the J gene lost 3 bases, with 10 bases spanning the gap. CDR3 length: 13 amino acids. Per germline, CDR1 MNHEY and CDR2 SVGAGI.

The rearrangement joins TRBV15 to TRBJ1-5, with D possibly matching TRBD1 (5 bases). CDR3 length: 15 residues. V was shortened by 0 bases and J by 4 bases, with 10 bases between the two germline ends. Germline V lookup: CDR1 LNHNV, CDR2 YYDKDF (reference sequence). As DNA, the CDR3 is TGTGCCACCAGCAGAGACGACAGTCCAAATCAGCCCCAGCATTTT. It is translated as CATSRDDSPNQPQHF.

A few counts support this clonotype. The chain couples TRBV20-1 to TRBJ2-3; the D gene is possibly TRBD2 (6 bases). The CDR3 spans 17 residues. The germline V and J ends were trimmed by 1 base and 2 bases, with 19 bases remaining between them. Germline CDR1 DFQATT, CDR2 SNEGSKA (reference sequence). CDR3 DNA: TGCAGTGCTAGAGCAGGTCTTGGGTTGCGGGACACAGATACGCAGTATTTT. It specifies CSARAGLGLRDTDTQYF.

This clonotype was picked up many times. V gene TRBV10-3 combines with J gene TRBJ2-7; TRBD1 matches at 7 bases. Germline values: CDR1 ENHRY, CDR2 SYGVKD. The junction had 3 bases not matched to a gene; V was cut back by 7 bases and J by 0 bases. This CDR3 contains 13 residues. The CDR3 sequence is CAINGQVSYEQYF. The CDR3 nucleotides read TGTGCCATCAATGGACAGGTCTCCTACGAGCAGTACTTC.

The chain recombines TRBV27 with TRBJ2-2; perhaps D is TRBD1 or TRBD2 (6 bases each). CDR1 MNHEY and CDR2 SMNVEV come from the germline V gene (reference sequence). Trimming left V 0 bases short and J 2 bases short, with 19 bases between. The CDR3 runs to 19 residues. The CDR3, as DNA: TGTGCCAGCAGTTTATCAACGGGACACGGGGGATCTAACACCGGGGAGCTGTTTTTT. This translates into CASSLSTGHGGSNTGELFF.

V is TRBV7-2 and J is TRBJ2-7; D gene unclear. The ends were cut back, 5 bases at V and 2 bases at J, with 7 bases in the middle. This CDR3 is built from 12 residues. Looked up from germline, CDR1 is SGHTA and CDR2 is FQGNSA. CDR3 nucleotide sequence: TGTGCCAGCAGCCCTCACGCCTACGAGCAGTACTTC. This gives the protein CASSPHAYEQYF.

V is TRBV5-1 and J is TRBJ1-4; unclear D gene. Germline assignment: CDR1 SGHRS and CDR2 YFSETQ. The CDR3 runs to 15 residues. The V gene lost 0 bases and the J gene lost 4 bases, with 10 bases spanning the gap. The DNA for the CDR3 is TGCGCCAGCAGCTTGGATGGCAGAAGTAATGAAAAACTGTTTTTT. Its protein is CASSLDGRSNEKLFF. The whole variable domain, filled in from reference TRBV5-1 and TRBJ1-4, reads KAGVTQTPRYLIKTRGQQVTLSCSPISGHRSVSWYQQTPGQGLQFLFEYFSETQRNKGNFPGRFSGRQFSNSRSEMNVSTLELGDSALYLCASSLDGRSNEKLFFGSGTQLSVL.